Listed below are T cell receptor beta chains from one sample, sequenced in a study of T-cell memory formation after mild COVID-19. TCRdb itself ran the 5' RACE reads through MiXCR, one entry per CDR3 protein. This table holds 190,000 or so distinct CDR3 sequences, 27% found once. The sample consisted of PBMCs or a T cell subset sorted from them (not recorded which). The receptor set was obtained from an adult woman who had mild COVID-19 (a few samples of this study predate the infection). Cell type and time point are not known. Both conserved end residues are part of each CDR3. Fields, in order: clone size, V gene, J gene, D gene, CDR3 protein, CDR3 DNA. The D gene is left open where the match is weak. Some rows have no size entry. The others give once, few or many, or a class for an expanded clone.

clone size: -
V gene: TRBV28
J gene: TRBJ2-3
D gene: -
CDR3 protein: CASSRPLGTTDTQYF
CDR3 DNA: TGTGCCAGCAGCCGCCCCTTGGGGACCACAGATACGCAGTATTTT

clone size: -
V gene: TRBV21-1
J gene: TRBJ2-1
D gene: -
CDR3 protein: CASSTIGERERLHEQFF
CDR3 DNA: TGTGCCAGCAGCACCATTGGAGAGCGGGAGAGGCTGCATGAGCAGTTCTTC

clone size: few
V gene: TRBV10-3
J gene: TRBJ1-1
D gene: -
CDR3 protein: CAISENGLQAFF
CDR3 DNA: TGTGCCATCAGTGAGAACGGTTTACAAGCTTTCTTT

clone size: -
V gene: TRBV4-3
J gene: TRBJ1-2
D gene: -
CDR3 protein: CASSQGVFREDYGYTF
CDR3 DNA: TGCGCCAGCAGCCAGGGGGTTTTTAGGGAGGACTATGGCTACACCTTC

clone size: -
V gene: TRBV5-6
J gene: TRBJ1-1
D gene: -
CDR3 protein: CASSLDIRNTEAFF
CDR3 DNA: TGTGCCAGCAGCTTGGACATTAGGAACACTGAAGCTTTCTTT

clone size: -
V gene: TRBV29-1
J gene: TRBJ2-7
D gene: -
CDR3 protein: CSARTAPSSYEQYF
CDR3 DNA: TGCAGCGCTAGGACAGCGCCCTCATCCTACGAGCAGTACTTC

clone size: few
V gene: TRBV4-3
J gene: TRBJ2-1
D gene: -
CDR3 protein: CASSQEGLPRNEQFF
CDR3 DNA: TGCGCCAGCAGCCAAGAAGGGCTCCCTCGCAATGAGCAGTTCTTC

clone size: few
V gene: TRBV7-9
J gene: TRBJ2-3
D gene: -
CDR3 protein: CASSQVLGDTQYF
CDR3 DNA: TGTGCCAGCAGCCAGGTGTTAGGGGATACGCAGTATTTT

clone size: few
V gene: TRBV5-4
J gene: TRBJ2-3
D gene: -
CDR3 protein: CASSLDVAATDTQYF
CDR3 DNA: TGTGCCAGCAGCTTGGACGTAGCTGCGACAGATACGCAGTATTTT

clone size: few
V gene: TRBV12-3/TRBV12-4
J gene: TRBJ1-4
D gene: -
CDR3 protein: CASSPTGPNEKLFF
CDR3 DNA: TGTGCCAGCTCCCCAACGGGGCCTAATGAAAAACTGTTTTTT

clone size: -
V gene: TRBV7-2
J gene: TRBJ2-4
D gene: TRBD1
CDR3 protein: CASTPGQVHGGIQYF
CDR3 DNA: TGTGCCAGCACCCCCGGACAGGTCCACGGAGGCATTCAGTACTTC

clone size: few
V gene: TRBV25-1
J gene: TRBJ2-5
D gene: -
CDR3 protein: CASSEPQETQYF
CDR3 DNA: TGTGCCAGCAGTGAACCTCAAGAGACCCAGTACTTC

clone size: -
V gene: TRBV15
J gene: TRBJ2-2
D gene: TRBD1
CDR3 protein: CATWTGDTGELFF
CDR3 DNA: TGTGCCACCTGGACAGGGGACACCGGGGAGCTGTTTTTT

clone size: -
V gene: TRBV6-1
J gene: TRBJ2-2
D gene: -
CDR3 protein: CASLGAGKAGELFF
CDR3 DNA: TGTGCCAGCTTGGGGGCAGGGAAGGCCGGGGAGCTGTTTTTT

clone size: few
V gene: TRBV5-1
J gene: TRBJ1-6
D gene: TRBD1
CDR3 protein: CASSFGTGESPLHF
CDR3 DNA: TGCGCCAGCAGCTTCGGGACAGGGGAGTCACCCCTCCACTTT

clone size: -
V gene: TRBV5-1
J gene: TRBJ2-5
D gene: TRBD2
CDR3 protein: CASSAAGLAGVLSAETQYF
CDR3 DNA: TGCGCCAGCAGCGCCGCGGGACTAGCGGGGGTCCTGAGTGCGGAGACCCAGTACTTC

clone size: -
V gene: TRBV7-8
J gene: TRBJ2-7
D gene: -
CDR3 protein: CASSLVGTPEQYF
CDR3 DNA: TGTGCCAGCAGCTTGGTAGGGACGCCCGAGCAGTACTTC

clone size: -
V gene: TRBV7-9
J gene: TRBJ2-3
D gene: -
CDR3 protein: CASSSPEAGNTDTQYF
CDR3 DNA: TGTGCCAGCAGCTCCCCTGAGGCAGGGAACACAGATACGCAGTATTTT

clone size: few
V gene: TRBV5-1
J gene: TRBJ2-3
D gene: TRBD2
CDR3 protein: CASSWLSGSDRDTQYF
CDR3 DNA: TGCGCCAGCAGCTGGCTTAGCGGGAGCGATAGAGATACGCAGTATTTT

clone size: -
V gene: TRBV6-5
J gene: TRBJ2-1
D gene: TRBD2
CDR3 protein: CASSSGTDYNEQFF
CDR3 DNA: TGTGCCAGCAGCAGCGGGACGGACTACAATGAGCAGTTCTTC

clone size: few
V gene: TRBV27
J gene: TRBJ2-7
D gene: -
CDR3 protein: CASSEPYNEREQYF
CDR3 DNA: TGTGCCAGCAGTGAGCCATACAACGAACGGGAGCAGTACTTC

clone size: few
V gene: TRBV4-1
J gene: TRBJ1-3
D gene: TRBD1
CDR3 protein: CASSLDRASGNTIYF
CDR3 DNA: TGCGCCAGCAGCCTGGACAGGGCTAGCGGAAACACCATATATTTT

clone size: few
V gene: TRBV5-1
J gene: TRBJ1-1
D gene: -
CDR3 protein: CASSYDRITEAFF
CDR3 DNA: TGCGCCAGCAGTTACGACAGGATCACTGAAGCTTTCTTT

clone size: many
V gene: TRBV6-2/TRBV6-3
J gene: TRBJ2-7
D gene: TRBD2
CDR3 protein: CASRRASGDEQYF
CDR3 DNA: TGTGCCAGCCGGCGGGCTAGCGGAGACGAGCAGTACTTC

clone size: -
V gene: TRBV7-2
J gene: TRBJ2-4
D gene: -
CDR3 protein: CASSLSIEAPVWIQYF
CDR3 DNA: TGTGCCAGCAGCTTAAGTATCGAGGCGCCGGTGTGGATTCAGTACTTC

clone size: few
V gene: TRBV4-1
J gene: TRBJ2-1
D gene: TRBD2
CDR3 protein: CASSPESGGYNEQFF
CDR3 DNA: TGCGCCAGCAGCCCCGAGTCGGGGGGTTACAATGAGCAGTTCTTC

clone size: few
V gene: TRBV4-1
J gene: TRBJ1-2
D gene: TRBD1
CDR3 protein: CASNLLVGQGIYGYTF
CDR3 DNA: TGCGCCAGCAACCTACTTGTGGGACAGGGGATTTATGGCTACACCTTC

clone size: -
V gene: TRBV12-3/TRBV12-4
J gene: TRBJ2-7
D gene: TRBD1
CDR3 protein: CASSTILTTGDEQYF
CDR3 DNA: TGTGCCAGCAGTACAATCCTCACGACAGGGGACGAGCAGTACTTC

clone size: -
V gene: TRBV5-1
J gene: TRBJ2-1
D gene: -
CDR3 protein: CASSLVGETYNEQFF
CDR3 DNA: TGCGCCAGCAGCTTGGTAGGGGAAACCTACAATGAGCAGTTCTTC

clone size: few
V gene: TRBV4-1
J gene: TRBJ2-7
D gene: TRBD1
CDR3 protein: CASSQGTAPTYEQYF
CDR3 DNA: TGCGCCAGCAGCCAGGGGACAGCGCCTACTTACGAGCAGTACTTC

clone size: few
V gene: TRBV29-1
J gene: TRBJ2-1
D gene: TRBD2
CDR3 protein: CSLGESGRYNEQFF
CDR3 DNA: TGCAGCCTTGGGGAGAGCGGGAGGTACAATGAGCAGTTCTTC

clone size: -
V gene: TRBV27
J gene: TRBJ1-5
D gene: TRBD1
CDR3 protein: CASSFTGARQPQHF
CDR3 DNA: TGTGCCAGCAGTTTTACAGGGGCCCGACAGCCCCAGCATTTT

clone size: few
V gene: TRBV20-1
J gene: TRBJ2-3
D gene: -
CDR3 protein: CSARSGPQGGDTQYF
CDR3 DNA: TGCAGTGCTAGATCCGGGCCCCAAGGGGGAGATACGCAGTATTTT

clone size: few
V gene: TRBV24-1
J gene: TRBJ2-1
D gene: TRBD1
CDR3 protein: CATSGGQLSYNEQFF
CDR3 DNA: TGTGCCACCAGTGGGGGACAGCTCTCCTACAATGAGCAGTTCTTC

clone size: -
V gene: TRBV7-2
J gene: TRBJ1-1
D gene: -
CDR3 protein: CASSYPGGGLNTEAFF
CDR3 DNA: TGTGCCAGCAGTTACCCCGGGGGGGGCTTAAACACTGAAGCTTTCTTT

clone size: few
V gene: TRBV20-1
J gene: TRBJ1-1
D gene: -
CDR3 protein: CSAPNDRSPEAFF
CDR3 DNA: TGCAGTGCCCCGAACGACAGGTCTCCCGAAGCTTTCTTT

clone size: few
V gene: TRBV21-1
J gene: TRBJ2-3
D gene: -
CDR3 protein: CASSKALDAGYTQYF
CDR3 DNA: TGTGCCAGCAGCAAAGCGCTTGACGCGGGCTATACGCAGTATTTT

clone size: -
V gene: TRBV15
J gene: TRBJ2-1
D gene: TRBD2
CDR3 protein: CATSRVSGTTPREQFF
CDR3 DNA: TGTGCCACCAGCAGAGTTTCCGGGACTACCCCACGTGAGCAGTTCTTC

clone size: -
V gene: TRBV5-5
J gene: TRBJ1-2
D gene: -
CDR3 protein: CASSVSGAGGYTF
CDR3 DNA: TGTGCCAGCAGCGTTTCCGGGGCCGGTGGCTACACCTTC

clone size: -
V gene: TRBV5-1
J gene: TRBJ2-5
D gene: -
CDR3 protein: CDSSLAQYQETQYF
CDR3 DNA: TGCGACAGCAGCTTGGCCCAGTACCAAGAGACCCAGTACTTC

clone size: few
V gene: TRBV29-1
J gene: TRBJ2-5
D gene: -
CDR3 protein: CSVDRDGQETQYF
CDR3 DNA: TGCAGCGTTGACCGGGACGGACAAGAGACCCAGTACTTC

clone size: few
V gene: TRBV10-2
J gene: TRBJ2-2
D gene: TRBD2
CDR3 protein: CASRGLAGGIRTTGELFF
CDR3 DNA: TGCGCCAGCAGGGGACTAGCGGGAGGGATCCGAACCACCGGGGAGCTGTTTTTT

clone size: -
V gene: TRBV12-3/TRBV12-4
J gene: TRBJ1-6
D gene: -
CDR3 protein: CASSGRRLEPLHF
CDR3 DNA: TGTGCCAGCAGTGGCCGACGGTTAGAACCCCTCCACTTT

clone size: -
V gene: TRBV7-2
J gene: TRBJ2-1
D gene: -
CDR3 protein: CASSLVQGYYNEQFF
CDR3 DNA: TGTGCCAGCAGCTTAGTTCAAGGGTACTACAATGAGCAGTTCTTC

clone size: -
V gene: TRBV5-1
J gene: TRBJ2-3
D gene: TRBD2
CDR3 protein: CASSLELAGMDTQYF
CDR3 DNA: TGCGCCAGCAGCTTGGAACTAGCGGGGATGGATACGCAGTATTTT

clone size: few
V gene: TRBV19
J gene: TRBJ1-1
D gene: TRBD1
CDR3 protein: CASKTGGTEAFF
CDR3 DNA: TGTGCCAGTAAAACAGGGGGCACTGAAGCTTTCTTT

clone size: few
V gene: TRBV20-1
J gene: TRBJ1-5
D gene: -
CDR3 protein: CSAILSSNQPQHF
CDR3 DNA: TGCAGTGCTATTTTGTCCAGCAATCAGCCCCAGCATTTT

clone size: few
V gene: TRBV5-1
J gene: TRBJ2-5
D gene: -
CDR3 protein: CASSLSGVVGETQYF
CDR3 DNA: TGCGCCAGCAGCTTGTCAGGGGTGGTAGGAGAGACCCAGTACTTC

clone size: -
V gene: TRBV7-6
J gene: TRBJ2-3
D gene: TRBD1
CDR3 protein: CASSPRAGGDRRADTQYF
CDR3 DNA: TGTGCCAGCAGCCCCCGGGCAGGGGGCGATCGTAGGGCAGATACGCAGTATTTT

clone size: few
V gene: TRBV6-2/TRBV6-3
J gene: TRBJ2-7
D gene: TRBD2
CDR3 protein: CASSLSLAGVYEQYF
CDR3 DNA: TGTGCCAGCAGTCTCTCCCTAGCGGGAGTTTACGAGCAGTACTTC

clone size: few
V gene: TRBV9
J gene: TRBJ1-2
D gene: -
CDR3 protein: CASSARTKPYGYTF
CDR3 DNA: TGTGCCAGCAGCGCCAGGACAAAGCCCTATGGCTACACCTTC

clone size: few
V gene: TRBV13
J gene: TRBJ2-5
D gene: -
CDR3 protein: CASGRRAYQETQYF
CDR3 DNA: TGTGCCAGCGGTCGGAGGGCTTATCAAGAGACCCAGTACTTC